This T cell receptor beta chain was recorded in a study of cytomegalovirus exposure and HLA in healthy donors (dated by TCRdb to the late 2010s). Regarding the research as a whole: According to an earlier analysis of several hundred of the donors, about 190 million T cells yielded roughly 110 million unique TCR beta sequences and about 300 Gb of sequence data. An early release that covered fewer than 800 HLA-typed donors contained about 300 gigabases of sequencing data and tens of millions of unique TCR sequences. Of the roughly 430 genotyped donors, approximately 82% fell in the genetic ancestry cluster associated with self-reported Caucasian donors. The study was designed to test whether signatures of past pathogen exposure could be identified by cataloging public T cell receptors. The study profiled the T cell repertoires of hundreds of subjects by immunosequencing and related them to cytomegalovirus serostatus. Along with the roughly 670-subject first cohort, a separate validation cohort of over 90 different subjects was used. To predict cytomegalovirus infection status, the study combined high-throughput TCR immunosequencing, statistical association of individual TCRs with disease status, and machine learning. A later analysis re-examined previously published TCR beta repertoires from over 500 donors and added high-resolution HLA genotyping to investigate patterns of TCR occurrence. Rather than using new phenotypic data, the later analysis identified candidate immune exposures from TCR beta sequences and from how often those sequences occurred across donors. In an earlier analysis of a few hundred of the donors, high-throughput TCR beta sequencing was used to judge whether each TCR beta V gene segment behaved as functional or pseudogenic. Donor age, sex, ethnicity and CMV serostatus were collected together with the repertoire data. In a later genetic analysis, genome-wide SNP genotypes for about three fifths of the roughly 670 donors were used, and that subset was treated as a discovery cohort. Every repertoire in the discovery cohort had been generated on one and the same sequencing platform. Both class I and class II loci were covered by HLA typing, at four-digit resolution. The number of typed donors differed by locus: 629-630 for A, B, C, DRB1 and DQB1; 522 for DQA1; approximately 600 for DPA1; and about 450 for DPB1. Roughly 5 DR-DQ haplotypes were handled as single units for association and clustering, since linkage in the cohort was strong. Among around 400 genotyped donors of the cohort, an average of approximately 250,000 unique TCR beta nucleotide sequences were sequenced per donor, roughly 20% of them non-productive.

Beyond this particular receptor, the publication reports: While some public TCRs were present in many individuals, most TCR sequences turned up only very rarely across donors. According to the authors, the approach could potentially be generalized to other disease states and immunological phenotypes. Strong co-occurrence of HLA alleles, especially DR and DQ, made assigning TCR associations to individual alleles difficult. Correlated functional status among segregating V segments might be attributable to linkage disequilibrium, but an unknown experimental factor could not be ruled out. An earlier analysis of approximately 530 of the donors showed that most TCR beta V segments appeared in productive rearrangements either about 90% or about 30% of the time, which broadly matched IMGT annotations. Three of the identified cytomegalovirus-associated TCR beta chains were confirmed in vitro to be specific for cytomegalovirus antigens. The earlier analysis of approximately 560 of the donors excluded some 15 rarely observed V segments, including chromosome 9 orphons, because counts were too low. A total of 150 to 200 TCR beta chains were listed by the study as associated with cytomegalovirus. Because some donors lacked HLA typing at each locus, the association tests relied only on the typed subset. Compared with equally common non-associated chains, HLA-associated TCR beta chains in a later analysis were more clonally expanded and had lower generation probabilities. The 87-base-pair reads could not distinguish some IMGT-functional V segments, including TRBV6-2 and TRBV6-3, so those segments were excluded. Cytomegalovirus status was reported to be diagnosed by the classifier with high specificity and sensitivity in both the original and validation cohorts. Only TCR beta chains were sequenced in this cohort, and the absence of alpha or paired-chain data limited detectable features. A cluster of highly shared sequence variants was judged likely to be a technical artifact of the sequencing pipeline. Most CMV-associated TCR beta chains appeared to be HLA-restricted in a later analysis, and the HLA associations seemed to be driven largely by CMV exposure. A later genetic analysis reported fewer N-insertions in productive TCRs among donors in an Asian-associated ancestry cluster than the roughly 670-donor mean. A later genetic analysis associated a missense DCLRE1C variant with V-gene and J-gene trimming of TCR beta chains, and an independent cohort replicated the association. According to a later analysis, TCR association rates differed among HLA loci, with DRB1 alleles showing the most associated TCRs and HLA-C alleles showing the fewest. In a later analysis, around 17,000 TCR beta sequences were associated with specific HLA alleles at a false discovery rate of 0.05. According to a later analysis, parvovirus B19, influenza, CMV and Epstein-Barr virus appeared linked to several top co-occurrence clusters. Presence/absence analyses assumed roughly uniform sequencing depth across donors, an assumption that may not hold. The only immune exposure information available for the cohort was CMV serostatus. A further reported finding was that TCR beta sequences accurately predicted the HLA-A and HLA-B alleles for most subjects in the first cohort.

V lost 5 bases and J lost 2 bases; the stretch between them is 12 bases long. According to the germline V gene, CDR1 reads SGHTA and CDR2 reads FQGNSA. From its cysteine to its phenylalanine, the CDR3 spans 15 amino acids. CDR3 DNA only is kept here, 45 bases in frame from base 1. This clone occurred a few times. The clone's antigen remains unknown. Base quality data are lacking; no much larger clone is found one base away. The cohort comprised 550 to 700 healthy bone marrow donors. At the time of sampling, every cohort member was nominally healthy, though immune exposures that went unrecorded were likely present. The donor tested CMV seronegative, placing the donor among the roughly 340 seronegative members of the cohort. Every donor gave a peripheral blood sample, and the peripheral blood mononuclear cells from that sample were used for TCR beta sequencing. The Qiagen DNeasy Blood Extraction Kit was used to extract genomic DNA from the blood cell samples.

The library was obtained by the immunoSEQ multiplex PCR assay. For the multiplex PCR, a mixture combining 60 forward primers for TCR Vbeta segments and 13 reverse primers for TCR Jbeta segments was used. The CDR3 region of rearranged TCR beta genes was amplified from genomic DNA by a multiplex PCR assay. Amplified TCR beta libraries were sequenced as 87-base-pair reads on the Illumina HiSeq System. The study's processing was this. In a later analysis, tens of millions of unique TCR beta chains were counted across the 650 to 750 repertoires, and approximately 9.9 million of these chains were shared by at least two donors. Raw reads were error-corrected and collapsed into unique sequences with a nearest-neighbor algorithm that merged closely related sequences to remove PCR and sequencing errors. CDR3 sequences were aligned to IMGT reference sequences to assign V, D and J gene segments. For a sequence to be retained, a match of at least six nucleotides to both a V gene segment and a J gene segment was required. A rearrangement counted as productive if the CDR3 had no stop codons and remained in frame with V and J, and every other rearrangement counted as non-productive. CDR3 was defined according to IMGT convention as the region running from the second conserved V-encoded cysteine to the conserved J-encoded phenylalanine. The earlier analysis of 450 to 750 of the donors excluded any sequence lacking an unambiguous match to a single V gene segment. An earlier analysis of approximately 590 of the donors called V segments functional above 56.7% productive rearrangements and segregating when the between-donor standard deviation exceeded 5%. A statistical classification framework was built for diagnosing cytomegalovirus status from the catalog of TCR beta chain sequences. In a later analysis, V and J genes were assigned by comparing TCR nucleotide sequences against IMGT/GENE-DB human TR gene sequences. In a later analysis, CDR3 sequences and most-parsimonious VDJ recombination scenarios were assigned using the TCRdist pipeline. In a later analysis, every TCR beta chain was defined by the combination of its CDR3 amino acid sequence and its V-gene family, and reads without a unique V-gene family were dropped. To address suspected cross-contamination and a sequencing artifact, a later analysis removed around 590 highly shared, low-generation-probability nucleotide sequences. For each public chain, a later analysis derived a clonal expansion index from normalized ranks of inferred template counts within each repertoire. A later analysis computed generation probabilities with a VDJ recombination model fitted to out-of-frame rearrangements, and checked the results against IGoR. Hypergeometric tests were used in a later analysis to score TCR-TCR, TCR-HLA and TCR-CMV co-occurrence, with a repertoire-size bias correction applied to the TCR pairs. A later analysis estimated false discovery rates by permuting HLA or CMV assignments 20 times. A later analysis grouped co-occurring TCRs with DBSCAN, adding TCRdist sequence similarity when clustering within HLA-allele-positive subsets. For co-occurrence clustering, repertoires with fewer than 30,000 or more than 120,000 public chains were excluded, along with four or five repertoires with anomalous nucleotide sharing. TCRdb provides this immuneACCESS table in a form limited to in-frame rearrangements. Some clones are lacking; in checked studies, under half of them reflect an unresolved V gene, and why the rest are absent is not known. The V and J calls and clone size were taken over from that table, and D and trimming were inferred from the DNA. Counted in this sample were roughly 120,000 clones; 8.5% to 10% of them appeared once. The ten largest account for 5% to 6% of the sample.

Sequences were obtained from PBMCs. The receptor was derived from a man between 40 and 49 years old in good health and CMV-seronegative. This chain is built from TRBV7-2 and TRBJ2-2, with TRBD2 tentatively as D gene (6 bases match). DNA sequence: TGTGCCAGCAGCCCCCGGAGGGATAACACCGGGGAGCTGTTTTTT. Its protein reads: CASSPRRDNTGELFF. Joined to the reference TRBV7-2 and TRBJ2-2 proteins, this CDR3 gives the full variable domain: GAGVSQSPSNKVTEKGKDVELRCDPISGHTALYWYRQSLGQGLEFLIYFQGNSAPDKSGLPSDRFSAERTGGSVSTLTIQRTQQEDSAVYLCASSPRRDNTGELFFGEGSRLTVL.